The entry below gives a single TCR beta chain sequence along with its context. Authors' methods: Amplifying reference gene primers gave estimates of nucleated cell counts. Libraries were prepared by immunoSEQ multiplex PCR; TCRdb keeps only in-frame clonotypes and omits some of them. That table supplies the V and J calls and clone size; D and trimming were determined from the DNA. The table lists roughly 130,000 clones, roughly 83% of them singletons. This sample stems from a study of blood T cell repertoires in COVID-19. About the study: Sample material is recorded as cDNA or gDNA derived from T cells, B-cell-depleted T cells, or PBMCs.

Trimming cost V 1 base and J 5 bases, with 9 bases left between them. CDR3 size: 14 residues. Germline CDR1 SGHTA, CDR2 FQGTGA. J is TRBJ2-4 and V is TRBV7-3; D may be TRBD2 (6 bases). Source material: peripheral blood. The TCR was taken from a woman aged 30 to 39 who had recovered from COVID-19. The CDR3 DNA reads TGTGCCAGCAGCTTAAGGCCGGGGGAAAACATTCAGTACTTC. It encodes CASSLRPGENIQYF.